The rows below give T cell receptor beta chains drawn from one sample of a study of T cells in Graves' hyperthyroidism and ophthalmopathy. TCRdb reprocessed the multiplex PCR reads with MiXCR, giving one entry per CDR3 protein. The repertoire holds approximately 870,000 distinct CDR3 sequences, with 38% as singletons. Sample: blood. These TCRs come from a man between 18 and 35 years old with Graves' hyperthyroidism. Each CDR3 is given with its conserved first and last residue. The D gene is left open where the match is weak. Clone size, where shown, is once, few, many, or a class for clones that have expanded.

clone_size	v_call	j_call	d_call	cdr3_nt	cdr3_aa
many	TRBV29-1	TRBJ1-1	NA	TGCAGCGTTGAAGAGATGGAGGGGTCTGAAGCTTTCTTT	CSVEEMEGSEAFF
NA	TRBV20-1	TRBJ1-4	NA	TGCAGTGCTAGAGAGGGGGAGGGAGAGCTGTTTTTT	CSAREGEGELFF
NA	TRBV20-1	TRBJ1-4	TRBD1	TGCAGTGCTACGACAGGGGGCGAAAAACTGTTTTTT	CSATTGGEKLFF
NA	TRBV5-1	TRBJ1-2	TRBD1	TGCGCCAGCAGCTTGCAGGGGGCGAGGGATGGCTACACCTTC	CASSLQGARDGYTF
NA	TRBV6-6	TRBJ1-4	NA	TGTGCCAGCAGACGCGGGACGGATAATGAAAAACTGTTTTTT	CASRRGTDNEKLFF
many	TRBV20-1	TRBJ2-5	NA	TGCAGTGCTAGTGCACTACGAGAGACCCAGTACTTC	CSASALRETQYF
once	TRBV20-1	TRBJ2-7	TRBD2	TGCAGTGCTGGCTTCGGGGGGACCTACGAGCAGTACTTC	CSAGFGGTYEQYF
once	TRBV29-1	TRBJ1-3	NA	TGCAGCGGGTATGCTCAGGGTGGCACCATATATTTT	CSGYAQGGTIYF
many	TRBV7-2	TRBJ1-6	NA	TGTGCCAGCAGCTCAACAAGAGAACCACCCCTCCACTTT	CASSSTREPPLHF
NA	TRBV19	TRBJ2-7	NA	TGTGCCAGTAGTACCGGCCCCGGAGCGACCTACGAGCAGTACTTC	CASSTGPGATYEQYF
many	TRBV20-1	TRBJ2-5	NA	TGCAGTGCTCAGATAAATACAAGAGAAACCCAGTACTTC	CSAQINTRETQYF
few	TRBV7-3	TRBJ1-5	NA	TGTGCCAGCAGCTTACCGATTCCTAGGATCGATCAGCCCCAGCATTTT	CASSLPIPRIDQPQHF
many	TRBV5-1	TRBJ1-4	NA	TGCGCCAGCAGCGGGTCAGGACAGACTAATGAAAAACTGTTTTTT	CASSGSGQTNEKLFF
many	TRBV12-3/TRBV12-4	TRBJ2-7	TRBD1	TGTGCCAGCAGCGTCAGACAGGGCCCCTACGAGCAGTACTTC	CASSVRQGPYEQYF
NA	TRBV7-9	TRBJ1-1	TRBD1	TGCGCCAGCAGCCAGGATGACAGGGGATACACTGAAGCTTTCTTT	CASSQDDRGYTEAFF
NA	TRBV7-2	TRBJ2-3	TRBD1	TGTGCCAGCAGCTTTAGACAGGGAGTTTCAGATACGCAGTATTTT	CASSFRQGVSDTQYF
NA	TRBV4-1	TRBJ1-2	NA	TGCGCCAGCAGCCTCGTAGTAACCGTCGGCTACACCTTC	CASSLVVTVGYTF
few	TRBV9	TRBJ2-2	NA	TGTGCCAGCAGCGCTTCGGTGGGCAGGGGTCAGACCGGGGAGCTGTTTTTT	CASSASVGRGQTGELFF
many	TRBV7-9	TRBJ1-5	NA	TGTGCCAGCAGCGCCCAGAATCAGCCCCAGCATTTT	CASSAQNQPQHF
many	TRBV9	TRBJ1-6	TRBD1	TGTGCCAGCAGCCAGGGACAGGGGGTTTCACCCCTCCACTTT	CASSQGQGVSPLHF
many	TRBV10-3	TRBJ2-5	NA	TGTGCCATCAGGGGGACTGAAGAGACCCAGTACTTC	CAIRGTEETQYF
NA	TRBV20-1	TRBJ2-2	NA	TGCAGTGCTAGACCCAACTACACCGGGGAGCTGTTTTTT	CSARPNYTGELFF
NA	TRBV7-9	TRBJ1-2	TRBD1	TGTGCCAGCAGCTTAATCCGGGGACAGGGATATTCTGGCTACACCTTC	CASSLIRGQGYSGYTF
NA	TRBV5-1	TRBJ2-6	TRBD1	TGCGCCAGCAGCCCGGGGACAGTTGCTGGGGCCAACGTCCTGACTTTC	CASSPGTVAGANVLTF
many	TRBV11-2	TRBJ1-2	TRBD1	TGTGCCAGCAGCCCGGCGGACAGGGAGGGCTATGGCTACACCTTC	CASSPADREGYGYTF
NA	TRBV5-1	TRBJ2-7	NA	TGCGCCAGCAGCTCCCGGGCAAACTCCTACGAGCAGTACTTC	CASSSRANSYEQYF
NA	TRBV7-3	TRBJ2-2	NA	TGTACCAGCATCTTAATATCTAAGACCGGGGAGCTGTTTTTT	CTSILISKTGELFF
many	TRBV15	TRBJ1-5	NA	TGTGCCACCAGCAGGCCGGGTCACCCGCGCAATCAGCCCCAGCATTTT	CATSRPGHPRNQPQHF
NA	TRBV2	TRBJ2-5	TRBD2	TGTGCCAGCAGTACGAAGCGGGGGGCCACCGTGCGAGAGACCCAGTACTTC	CASSTKRGATVRETQYF
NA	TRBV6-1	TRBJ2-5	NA	TGTGCCAGCACGCGGGGACCTTACGCAGAGACCCAGTACTTC	CASTRGPYAETQYF
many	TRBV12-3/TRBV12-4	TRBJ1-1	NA	TGTGCCAGCAGCAGGAACACTGAAGCTTTCTTT	CASSRNTEAFF
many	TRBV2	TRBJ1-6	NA	TGTGCCAGCAGGGGGGGTACTAATTCACCCCTCCACTTT	CASRGGTNSPLHF
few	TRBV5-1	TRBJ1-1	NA	TGCGCCAGCAGCTTGGTAAGGGGGGTGCACACTGAAGCTTTCTTT	CASSLVRGVHTEAFF
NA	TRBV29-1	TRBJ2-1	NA	TGCAGCGTTGAAGATCCTGTAGGAGTCTACAATGAGCAGTTCTTC	CSVEDPVGVYNEQFF
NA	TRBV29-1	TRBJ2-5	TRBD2	TGCAGCGCTATCCTAGCGGGAGAATGGGACCAAGAGACCCAGTACTTC	CSAILAGEWDQETQYF
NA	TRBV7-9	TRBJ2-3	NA	TGTGCCAGCAGCTTGGAATCCGGGAGTTGGGCAGATACGCAGTATTTT	CASSLESGSWADTQYF
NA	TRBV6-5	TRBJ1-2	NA	TGTGCCATCAGTTACCTGGCAGGGAACTATGGCTACACCTTC	CAISYLAGNYGYTF
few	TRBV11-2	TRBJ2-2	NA	TGTGCCAGCAGCTCCCCCCGGGGTAGGGTTACCGGGGAGCTGTTTTTT	CASSSPRGRVTGELFF
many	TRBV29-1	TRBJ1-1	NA	TGCAGCGTCCAAGGGGGTAGGAACACTGAAGCTTTCTTT	CSVQGGRNTEAFF
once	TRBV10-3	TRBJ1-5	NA	TGTGCCATCAGTGAGTCGGCCGGGGATCAGCCCCAGCATTTT	CAISESAGDQPQHF
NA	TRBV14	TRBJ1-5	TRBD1	TGTGCCAGCAGCCGGATTTCCGGGACAGGGGGCGGCAATCAGCCCCAGCATTTT	CASSRISGTGGGNQPQHF